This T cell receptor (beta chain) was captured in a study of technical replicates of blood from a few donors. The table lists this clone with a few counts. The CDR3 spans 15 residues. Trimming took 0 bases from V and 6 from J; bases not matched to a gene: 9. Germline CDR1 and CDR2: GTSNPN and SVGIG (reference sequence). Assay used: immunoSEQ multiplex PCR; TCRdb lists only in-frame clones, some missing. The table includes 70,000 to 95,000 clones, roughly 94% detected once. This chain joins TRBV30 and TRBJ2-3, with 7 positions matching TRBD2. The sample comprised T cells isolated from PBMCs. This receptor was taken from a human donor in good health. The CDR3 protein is CAWSVGLAAEDTQYF. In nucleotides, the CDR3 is TGTGCCTGGAGTGTAGGCCTAGCGGCTGAGGATACGCAGTATTTT.